Following are 7 T cell receptor beta chains from one sample sequenced in a study of blood T cell repertoires in COVID-19. TCRdb keeps only in-frame clones here, not all; method: immunoSEQ multiplex PCR. The sample lists approximately 130,000 clones, roughly three quarters occurring once. Input material: peripheral blood. These receptors all stem from an elderly man with acute or convalescent COVID-19.

The rearrangement joins TRBV6-5 to TRBJ2-7; weak D call: TRBD1 (6 bases). The CDR3 length is 13 residues. The ends were cut back, 6 bases at V and 7 bases at J, with 16 bases in the middle. CDR1 and CDR2 from the germline V gene are MNHEY and SVGAGI. As DNA, the CDR3 is TGTGCCAGCAGACGGACAGACGGTCGGGAGCAGTACTTC. Its protein product is CASRRTDGREQYF.

The gene calls are TRBV4-2 and TRBJ2-1, with D maybe TRBD2 (7 bases). From germline, CDR1 is LGHNA and CDR2 YNFKEQ. The V end lost 6 bases, the J end lost 6 bases, and 21 bases lay between the germline ends. The length of the CDR3 is 16 residues. The DNA for the CDR3 is TGTGCCAGCAGTCTCCCTTACGGGGGGCAGGGCAATGAGCAGTTCTTC. This encodes CASSLPYGGQGNEQFF.

This clone was detected a few times. The chain links TRBV10-3 to TRBJ2-7, with 10 positions matching TRBD1. V lost 3 bases and J lost 6; bases outside the gene matches: 5. The CDR3 consists of 14 residues. Germline V gene data show CDR1 as ENHRY and CDR2 as SYGVKD. This chain's CDR3 is CAISEGDRGSEQYF. The CDR3, as DNA: TGTGCCATCAGTGAAGGGGACAGGGGCTCCGAGCAGTACTTC.

The rearrangement joins TRBV11-2 to TRBJ2-3; 8 bases agree with TRBD1. Germline V gives CDR1 SGHAT, CDR2 FQNNGV. V lost 3 bases and J lost 0; bases outside the gene matches: 14. The CDR3 sequence is 19 residues long. The CDR3 nucleotides are TGTGCCAGCAGCTTGACAGGGGACTTTCTGGGGCCTAGCACAGATACGCAGTATTTT. It is translated as CASSLTGDFLGPSTDTQYF.

This clone was seen a handful of times. The chain carries TRBV27 and TRBJ2-6; D is unresolved. Deletions cut 3 bases from V and 0 bases from J, with 6 bases between. CDR3 size: 15 residues. Germline V gives CDR1 MNHEY, CDR2 SMNVEV (reference sequence). CDR3 bases: TGTGCCAGCAGTTTTCAGTTCTCTGGGGCCAACGTCCTGACTTTC. Translated: CASSFQFSGANVLTF.

A word on this clone: A much larger clone lies one base from this, so it may be a read error. Within the sample, other DNA sequences also encode this same CDR3. The rearrangement joins TRBV18 to TRBJ1-5, with D possibly matching TRBD1 (5 bases). The CDR3 is made up of 13 amino acids. Trimming took off 6 bases at V and 4 bases at J, with 10 bases between the two ends. Germline values: CDR1 KGHSH, CDR2 LQKENI. The CDR3 coding sequence is TGTGCCAGCTCGCAGACAGAGAATCAGCCCCAGCATTTT. It encodes CASSQTENQPQHF.

The chain links TRBV7-9 to TRBJ2-3, with a weak D call TRBD1 (6 bases). This CDR3 has 13 amino acids. Deletions cut 4 bases from V and 5 bases from J, with 10 bases between. Germline CDR1 and CDR2: SEHNR and FQNEAQ (reference sequence). In DNA, the CDR3 is TGTGCCAGCAGCTCCATACAGGGAGATACGCAGTATTTT. Translated, it gives CASSSIQGDTQYF.